This is a list of T cell receptor beta chains from one sample in a study of early T cells in non-severe SARS-CoV-2 infection. MiXCR was run by TCRdb on the 5' RACE reads, yielding one entry per CDR3 protein. The sample lists fewer than 30,000 distinct CDR3 sequences, 4.4% seen once, with around 6% in the top ten. Sequencing input: whole blood. All receptors come from an adult who was a healthcare worker with PCR-confirmed SARS-CoV-2 infection or an uninfected control (not recorded which). CDR3s include the opening cysteine and the closing phenylalanine or tryptophan. Fields, in order: J gene, V gene, clone size, D gene, CDR3 DNA, CDR3 protein. The D gene is left open where the match is weak. A row's size may be missing; if present it is once, few, many or a size class.

>TRBJ2-1|TRBV11-1|many|TRBD1
TGTGCCAGCAGCGTGAGTCAGGGGGTAAACAATGAGCAGTTCTTC
CASSVSQGVNNEQFF
>TRBJ1-6|TRBV28|.|TRBD1
TGTGCCAGCAGACAGGGGGCGCCGGGTTCACCCCTCCACTTT
CASRQGAPGSPLHF
>TRBJ1-5|TRBV13|few|.
TGTGCCAGCAAGAAAAACGGCAGGGCAGATCAGCCCCAGCATTTT
CASKKNGRADQPQHF
>TRBJ2-7|TRBV6-2/TRBV6-3|many|.
TGTGCCAGCAGTTACGAGGCAGCCGGTCGGAACGAGCAGTACTTC
CASSYEAAGRNEQYF
>TRBJ2-7|TRBV7-2|many|.
TGTGCCAGCAGCATCGCCCAGGGGTCCGAGCAGTACTTC
CASSIAQGSEQYF
>TRBJ2-7|TRBV19|many|.
TGTGCCAGTAGTATAGAGGGAGGACGGTTCTACGAGCAGTACTTC
CASSIEGGRFYEQYF
>TRBJ1-2|TRBV19|few|.
TGTGCCAATACTCGGAGGGAGGTCCATGGCTACACCTTC
CANTRREVHGYTF
>TRBJ1-5|TRBV7-9|many|.
TGTGCCAGCAGCCCCGTGGAGGGTGGTCAGCCCCAGCATTTT
CASSPVEGGQPQHF
>TRBJ2-5|TRBV7-9|.|.
TGTGCCAGCAGCAACCACCGGGACACCCAAGAGACCCAGTACTTC
CASSNHRDTQETQYF
>TRBJ2-5|TRBV7-7|many|.
TGTGCCAGCAGCTCGTCAGAGACCCAGTACTTC
CASSSSETQYF
>TRBJ2-7|TRBV7-2|many|TRBD2
TGTGCCAGCAGCGCCTATAGCGGGGGTTCCTACGAGCAGTACTTC
CASSAYSGGSYEQYF
>TRBJ1-2|TRBV20-1|many|.
TGCAGTGCCGCCCGGGGCGCAGGGAACTATGGCTACACCTTC
CSAARGAGNYGYTF
>TRBJ1-5|TRBV28|many|.
TGTGCCAGCAGTTTATTGGGACTTCAGCCCCAGCATTTT
CASSLLGLQPQHF
>TRBJ2-1|TRBV7-6|few|.
TGTGCCAGCAGCTTAGTACGGGACACCGGAGAGCAGTTCTTC
CASSLVRDTGEQFF
>TRBJ1-1|TRBV2|.|TRBD1
TGTGCCAGCAGTGTATTAGAGGTGAGGGGGCCCACTGAAGCTTTCTTT
CASSVLEVRGPTEAFF
>TRBJ2-2|TRBV27|.|.
TGTGCCAGCAAAACGGGGGAAACCGGGGAGCTGTTTTTT
CASKTGETGELFF
>TRBJ1-4|TRBV6-1|many|.
TGTGCCAGCAGTGACCGGGTCACCTCCTATGCAACTAATGAAAAACTGTTTTTT
CASSDRVTSYATNEKLFF
>TRBJ2-2|TRBV12-3/TRBV12-4|many|.
TGTGCCACCCGGGAGGAGCTGTTTTTT
CATREELFF
>TRBJ2-5|TRBV29-1|many|TRBD1
TGCAGCGTATGGATGGAGACAGGGGACCAAGAGACCCAGTACTTC
CSVWMETGDQETQYF
>TRBJ2-5|TRBV10-3|many|.
TGTGCCATCAGTGACTCACTAGTACAAGAGACCCAGTACTTC
CAISDSLVQETQYF
>TRBJ2-7|TRBV9|many|.
TGTGCCAGCAGCGCCACCGGACAGTCCTACGAGCAGTACTTC
CASSATGQSYEQYF
>TRBJ2-5|TRBV10-2|many|TRBD2
TGCGCCAGCGGGGATCTAGCGGGGGGACAAGAGACCCAGTACTTC
CASGDLAGGQETQYF
>TRBJ1-2|TRBV27|many|TRBD1
TGTGCCAGCAGCAGTATGGGCCGACAGGGAGACTATGGCTACACCTTC
CASSSMGRQGDYGYTF
>TRBJ1-6|TRBV12-3/TRBV12-4|many|.
TGTGCCAGCAGTCACGGGCGGCCTAATTCACCCCTCCACTTT
CASSHGRPNSPLHF
>TRBJ2-5|TRBV18|many|.
TGTGCCAGCTCACCAGGGGTTTCAGAGACCCAGTACTTC
CASSPGVSETQYF
>TRBJ2-1|TRBV28|many|.
TGTGCCAGCAGTTTCCGCCGTGGACAGTACAATGAGCAGTTCTTC
CASSFRRGQYNEQFF
>TRBJ1-1|TRBV4-1|many|.
TGCGCCAGCAGCCTGGATCGGGGGGCACTGAACACTGAAGCTTTCTTT
CASSLDRGALNTEAFF
>TRBJ2-3|TRBV9|few|.
TGTGCCAGCAAAAAAGGGGGGGTAAGCACAGATACGCAGTATTTT
CASKKGGVSTDTQYF
>TRBJ1-2|TRBV18|.|TRBD1
TGTGCCAGCTCCCGACAGGGCGGAAGTGAAATCGATGGCTGCACCTTC
CASSRQGGSEIDGCTF
>TRBJ2-3|TRBV12-3/TRBV12-4|few|TRBD1
TGTGCCAGCACCTCGGACAGGGGCACAGATACGCAGTATTTT
CASTSDRGTDTQYF
>TRBJ1-5|TRBV25-1|many|.
TGTGCCAGCAGTGGGATGGGGATGCAGCCCCAGCATTTT
CASSGMGMQPQHF
>TRBJ1-5|TRBV6-2/TRBV6-3|few|TRBD1
TGTGCCAGCAGTTACGGATCAGGGGGTGTTTATCAGCCCCAGCATTTT
CASSYGSGGVYQPQHF
>TRBJ2-3|TRBV18|many|.
TGTGCCAGCTCACCACCCTGGGAAGATACGCAGTATTTT
CASSPPWEDTQYF
>TRBJ2-2|TRBV10-1|many|.
TGCGCCAGCAGTGATGACGGCCGCCAACGGCTGTTTTTT
CASSDDGRQRLFF
>TRBJ2-3|TRBV5-1|few|TRBD2
TGCGCCAGCAGCTTGACCGGGGGGGCCACAGATACGCAGTATTTT
CASSLTGGATDTQYF
>TRBJ1-1|TRBV6-5|many|.
TGTGCCAGCAGTTACTCATATGCAGGGGTGAACACTGAAGCTTTCTTT
CASSYSYAGVNTEAFF
>TRBJ2-3|TRBV20-1|many|.
TGCAGTGCTAGAGATGAACTAGCAGGCACAGATACGCAGTATTTT
CSARDELAGTDTQYF
>TRBJ2-1|TRBV18|few|.
TGTGCCAGCTCACCAGGAGGGGGCGGCAATGAGCAGTTCTTC
CASSPGGGGNEQFF
>TRBJ2-2|TRBV30|.|.
TGTGCCTGGAGTGTTGGAATTTGGCGCGGGGAGCTGTTTTTT
CAWSVGIWRGELFF